This T cell receptor beta chain was observed in a study of cytomegalovirus exposure and HLA in healthy donors. Trimming removed 1 base from V and 2 bases from J, with 6 bases in between. The CDR3 covers 13 residues. Germline V gives CDR1 MGHRA, CDR2 YSYEKL. As concerns this clone: No antigen is known for it.

The study, taken as a whole, reports: TCR beta sequences reportedly predicted most subjects' HLA-A and HLA-B alleles accurately. The study flagged about 150 TCR beta chains as cytomegalovirus-associated.

PCR was performed using 60 Vbeta and 13 Jbeta primers. TCRdb's copy holds only in-frame clones and misses some; the assay was immunoSEQ multiplex PCR. Of about 140,000 clones in the sample, roughly three quarters were seen once. This sequence originates from a man aged 30-40 years in good health and CMV-seronegative. The chain has TRBV4-1 and TRBJ2-7; possibly TRBD2 for D (5 bases). Sequenced: PBMCs. The CDR3 DNA sequence: TGCGCCAGCAGCCAAGTTAGCGCCTACGAGCAGTACTTC. Encoded protein: CASSQVSAYEQYF.